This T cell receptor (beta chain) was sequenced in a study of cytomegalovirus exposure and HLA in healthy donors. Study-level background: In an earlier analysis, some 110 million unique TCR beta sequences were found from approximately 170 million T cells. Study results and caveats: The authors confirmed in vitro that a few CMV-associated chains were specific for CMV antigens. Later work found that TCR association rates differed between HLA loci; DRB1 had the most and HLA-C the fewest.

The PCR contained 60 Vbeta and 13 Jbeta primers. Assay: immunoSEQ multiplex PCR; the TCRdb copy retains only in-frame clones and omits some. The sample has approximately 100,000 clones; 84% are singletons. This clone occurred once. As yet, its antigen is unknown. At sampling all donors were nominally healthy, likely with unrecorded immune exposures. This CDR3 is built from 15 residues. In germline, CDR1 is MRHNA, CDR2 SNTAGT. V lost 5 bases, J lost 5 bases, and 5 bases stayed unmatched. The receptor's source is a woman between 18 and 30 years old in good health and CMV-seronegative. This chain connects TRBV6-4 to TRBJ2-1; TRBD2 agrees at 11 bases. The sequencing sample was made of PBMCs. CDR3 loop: CASSPTSGGHNEQFF. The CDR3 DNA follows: TGTGCCAGCAGTCCTACTAGCGGGGGTCACAATGAGCAGTTCTTC.